These 15 T cell receptor beta chains came from one sample sequenced in a study of Graves' ophthalmopathy and Graves' hyperthyroidism (dated by TCRdb to between 2017 and 2018). The listed sequencing device is Illumina HiSeq 2000. TCR beta CDR3 regions were amplified from RNA transcripts for repertoire sequencing. The first round of RT-PCR was done with HTBI primers and the Qiagen OneStep RT-PCR kit, and was followed by a second round of multiplex PCR, then size selection and purification. TCRdb passed the public sequencing reads through fastp at Q25 and MiXCR, retaining productive beta sequences. Rows merge per CDR3 protein into single entries with the most common DNA and genes. The sample table records about 620,000 distinct CDR3 sequences; about a fifth of these occur just once. Approximately 7% of the sample goes to the ten largest clones. The source material was peripheral blood. All receptors come from a woman aged 18-29 years with stable Graves' hyperthyroidism. Some clones in this sample may be carry-over from other donors' samples. Donor details come from another sample of the same person, matched by shared clones.

This clonotype was seen at least ten times. This chain uses TRBV6-1 with TRBJ1-1; D is uncertain. CDR3 length: 14 amino acids. In germline, CDR1 is MNHNS, CDR2 SASEGT. Trimming removed 0 bases from V and 4 bases from J, with 9 bases in between. CDR3 amino acids: CASSEAPWGTEAFF. The CDR3 coding sequence is TGTGCCAGCAGTGAAGCACCTTGGGGCACTGAAGCTTTCTTT.

This chain uses TRBV2 with TRBJ1-5; perhaps TRBD1 as D (5 bases). V was clipped by 4 bases and J by 4 bases, with 11 bases between them. Per the germline V gene, CDR1 is SNHLY and CDR2 is FYNNEI. This CDR3 region has 14 residues. The CDR3 DNA sequence: TGTGCCAGCAGTGGGCGACAGAAGAATCAGCCCCAGCATTTT. Its translation is CASSGRQKNQPQHF.

This clonotype came up many times. CDR3 residues: CASSPGQGRFRYF. The CDR3 region has the DNA TGTGCCAGCAGCCCCGGACAGGGGCGGTTTAGGTACTTC. The chain has TRBV28 and TRBJ2-5; TRBD1 aligns across 9 bases. The germline V gene has CDR1 MDHEN and CDR2 SYDVKM. The trim removed 6 bases at V and 13 bases at J, leaving 12 bases unmatched. CDR3 length: 13 amino acids.

V and J are TRBV9 and TRBJ2-2, with D uncertain. The CDR3 is 13 residues long. CDR1 and CDR2 from the germline V gene are SGDLS and YYNGEE. The germline V and J ends were trimmed by 0 bases and 9 bases, with 9 bases remaining between them. CDR3 nucleotide sequence: TGTGCCAGCAGCGTAGATGGGTTCCGGGAGCTGTTTTTT. It translates to CASSVDGFRELFF.

At least ten counts were recorded for this clonotype. This sequence joins TRBV10-3 and TRBJ1-2, with a possible D match to TRBD1 (6 bases). CDR1 is ENHRY and CDR2 is SYGVKD in the germline V gene. The CDR3 has 12 amino acids. In DNA form, the CDR3 reads TGTGAGGTCGGGGGGCGATCCTATGGCTACACCTTC. This sequence encodes CEVGGRSYGYTF.

This clonotype showed up many times. J is TRBJ1-1 and V is TRBV30, with D uncertain. V was trimmed by 4 bases and J by 1 base, leaving 10 bases between them. Germline CDR1 reads GTSNPN; CDR2 reads SVGIG (reference sequence). There are 13 residues in the CDR3. CDR3 amino acids: CAWNDGGNTEAFF. Written as DNA, the CDR3 is TGTGCCTGGAATGATGGAGGGAACACTGAAGCTTTCTTT.

The chain combines TRBV10-3 with TRBJ2-7; D is perhaps TRBD1 (6 bases). In germline, CDR1 is ENHRY, CDR2 SYGVKD. The V gene lost 2 bases and the J gene lost 6 bases, with 11 bases spanning the gap. There are 13 residues in the CDR3. DNA for the CDR3: TGTGCCATCAGTGAGGCCAACAGGGTCGAGCAGTACTTC. Protein sequence: CAISEANRVEQYF.

The V and J genes are TRBV19 and TRBJ2-2; D remains unclear. This CDR3 has 16 residues. CDR1 LNHDA and CDR2 SQIVND come from the germline V gene (reference sequence). Trimming removed 6 bases at V and 3 bases at J, with 17 bases between. The CDR3 DNA is TGTGCCAGTAGACCCCTGCGAGACCGGTACACCGGGGAGCTGTTTTTT. Protein: CASRPLRDRYTGELFF. The entire variable domain, with the rest obtained from reference TRBV19 and TRBJ2-2, is as follows: DGGITQSPKYLFRKEGQNVTLSCEQNLNHDAMYWYRQDPGQGLRLIYYSQIVNDFQKGDIAEGYSVSREKKESFPLTVTSAQKNPTAFYLCASRPLRDRYTGELFFGEGSRLTVL.

This clonotype was picked up many times. The V gene is TRBV28, the J gene TRBJ2-5; no clear D. V was trimmed by 10 bases and J by 3 bases, leaving 12 bases between them. This CDR3 has 12 residues. CDR1 and CDR2 (germline): MDHEN, SYDVKM. In DNA, the CDR3 is TGTGCCACCACTACGGCGGAAGAGACCCAGTACTTC. Amino acids: CATTTAEETQYF.

This clonotype was seen repeatedly, ten times or more. V usage is TRBV6-1 and J usage is TRBJ2-5; no definite D call. Trimming removed 6 bases from V and 8 bases from J, with 4 bases in between. Germline loops: CDR1 MNHNS, CDR2 SASEGT. This CDR3 region has 9 residues. The CDR3 is CASSNTQYF. CDR3 DNA sequence: TGTGCCAGCAGCAATACCCAGTACTTC.

The chain uses TRBV29-1 and TRBJ1-1; unclear D gene. CDR1 is SQVTM, CDR2 ANQGSEA, per germline. V was pared by 7 bases and J by 0 bases, with 9 bases between. This CDR3 has 12 residues. The CDR3 region has the DNA TGCAGCGCCCCGGAGATGAACACTGAAGCTTTCTTT. Amino acid sequence: CSAPEMNTEAFF.

The chain is built from TRBV12-3 or TRBV12-4 and TRBJ1-1; possibly TRBD1 for D (5 bases). The V end lost 5 bases, the J end lost 1 base, and 14 bases lay between the germline ends. The CDR3 has 15 residues. This CDR3 reads CASSALRVTNTEAFF. CDR3 nucleotide sequence: TGTGCCAGCAGTGCCCTCAGGGTGACGAACACTGAAGCTTTCTTT.

This sequence joins TRBV15 and TRBJ1-1, with unresolved D. Per germline, CDR1 LNHNV and CDR2 YYDKDF (reference sequence). There are 13 residues in the CDR3. Trimming cost V 1 base and J 10 bases, with 13 bases left between them. The DNA of the CDR3 is TGTGCCACCAGCAGAGTGGCCCTCGAGGGAGCTTTCTTT. It specifies CATSRVALEGAFF.

The V and J genes are TRBV9 and TRBJ1-2; D gene uncertain. Germline V gene lookup returns CDR1 SGDLS and CDR2 YYNGEE. This CDR3 spans 12 amino acids. Trimming stripped 3 bases from V and 6 bases from J, with 9 bases between. DNA for the CDR3: TGTGCCAGCAGCGCCCGAAGGGATGGCTACACCTTC. Translation: CASSARRDGYTF.

The J gene is TRBJ2-7, the V gene TRBV6-5, with 8 bases aligning to TRBD1. The CDR3 is 17 residues long. CDR1 and CDR2 (germline): MNHEY, SVGAGI. Trimming cost V 0 bases and J 8 bases; bases outside gene matches: 15. The CDR3 reads CASSYSTRGTGSRKQYF. Here the CDR3 DNA reads TGTGCCAGCAGTTACTCGACGCGCGGGACAGGATCTAGAAAGCAGTACTTC.